A single sample is the source of the 24 T cell receptor beta chains below, sequenced in a study of beta chain features in type 1 diabetes. Expressed TCRB transcripts got sequenced, as all isolated RNA was reverse transcribed. Sequencing was performed with immunoSEQ multiplex PCR; in TCRdb, only in-frame clones are kept and a portion is missing. This sample yields about 620,000 clones, of which around 15% are seen a single time; 0.093% belongs to the top ten. The sequenced sample consisted of naive CD4+ T cells from blood. Receptors were obtained from a man between 18 and 35 years old in good health.

This clone showed up just a few times. This sequence joins TRBV9 and TRBJ2-3; D possibly corresponds to TRBD2 (5 bases). The CDR3 extends over 15 amino acids. Germline V gene data show CDR1 as SGDLS and CDR2 as YYNGEE. With 3 bases removed from V and 3 bases from J, the gap between germline ends came to 14 bases. CDR3: CASSEGYGVTDTQYF. The CDR3 region has the DNA TGTGCCAGCAGCGAGGGATACGGGGTAACAGATACGCAGTATTTT.

This clone has only a few counts. This chain joins TRBV4-2 and TRBJ2-7, with 12 bases fitting TRBD2. From germline, CDR1 is LGHNA and CDR2 YNFKEQ. The CDR3 sequence is 15 residues long. J gave up 3 bases and V 2 bases, and 2 bases lay outside the gene matches. CDR3: CASSQLTSGGYEQYF. In DNA form, the CDR3 reads TGTGCCAGCAGCCAACTGACTAGCGGGGGCTACGAGCAGTACTTC.

The genes are TRBV2 and TRBJ2-3; weak D call: TRBD2 (6 bases). Trimming removed 4 bases from V and 2 bases from J, with 7 bases in between. This CDR3 is built from 13 residues. Germline values: CDR1 SNHLY, CDR2 FYNNEI. The CDR3 loop reads CASSGGVTDTQYF. DNA for the CDR3: TGTGCCAGCAGTGGGGGGGTCACAGATACGCAGTATTTT.

The V gene is TRBV9, the J gene TRBJ2-3; D remains unclear. V was trimmed by 1 base and J by 1 base, leaving 7 bases between them. The CDR3 has 14 residues. Germline V CDR1 and CDR2: SGDLS, YYNGEE. CDR3 loop: CASSVLYGTDTQYF. The CDR3 DNA sequence: TGTGCCAGCAGCGTATTATATGGCACAGATACGCAGTATTTT.

The chain couples TRBV5-1 to TRBJ2-3, with D hard to call. Germline loops: CDR1 SGHRS, CDR2 YFSETQ. Trimming pared 2 bases from V and 6 bases from J, leaving 7 bases between. CDR3 length: 12 amino acids. This chain's CDR3 is CASSFAADTQYF. Here the CDR3 DNA reads TGCGCCAGCAGCTTTGCGGCGGATACGCAGTATTTT.

The chain recombines TRBV7-2 with TRBJ2-5; 7 bases map to TRBD1. This CDR3 spans 15 amino acids. J gave up 3 bases and V 0 bases, and 4 bases lay outside the gene matches. The germline gives CDR1 SGHTA, CDR2 FQGNSA. The CDR3 spells CASSLALTGKETQYF. As DNA, the CDR3 is TGTGCCAGCAGCTTAGCTCTGACAGGGAAAGAGACCCAGTACTTC.

CDR3 in amino acids: CASSYPGGRNTEAFF. The CDR3 region has the DNA TGTGCCAGCAGTTACCCGGGGGGTAGGAACACTGAAGCTTTCTTT. The V and J genes are TRBV6-6 and TRBJ1-1; possible D gene TRBD1, 5 bases. Germline values: CDR1 MNHNY, CDR2 SVGAGI (reference sequence). Trimming removed 2 bases at V and 1 base at J, with 11 bases between. This CDR3 is built from 15 residues.

The gene calls are TRBV4-2 and TRBJ2-3; D is possibly TRBD1 (7 bases). Trimming stripped 2 bases from V and 0 bases from J, with 15 bases between. Per the germline V gene, CDR1 is LGHNA and CDR2 is YNFKEQ. CDR3 length: 17 amino acids. In DNA form, the CDR3 reads TGTGCCAGCAGCCAAAAGGGCGGGACAGACAGCACAGATACGCAGTATTTT. The encoded protein is CASSQKGGTDSTDTQYF.

The V call is TRBV6-1, the J call TRBJ2-7; no clear D. V was pared by 4 bases and J by 6 bases, with 10 bases between. The germline V gene has CDR1 MNHNS and CDR2 SASEGT. The CDR3 totals 12 residues. The CDR3 here is CASSGGGLEQYF. The CDR3 coding sequence is TGTGCCAGCAGTGGCGGTGGGCTCGAGCAGTACTTC.

In its sample, this clone was seen a few times. The rearrangement uses TRBV30 and TRBJ1-5; D ambiguous. Trimming removed 2 bases from V and 7 bases from J, with 18 bases in between. Germline V gene data show CDR1 as GTSNPN and CDR2 as SVGIG (reference sequence). The CDR3 totals 15 residues. The CDR3 here is CAWSSPGHDGQPQHF. The DNA of the CDR3 is TGTGCCTGGAGTTCCCCGGGTCACGACGGCCAGCCCCAGCATTTT.

This clone has just a few counts. V and J are TRBV4-3 and TRBJ2-1, with D unresolved. Per the germline V gene, CDR1 is LGHNA and CDR2 is YSLEER. Deletions cut 3 bases from V and 0 bases from J, with 6 bases between. CDR3 size: 14 residues. The CDR3 DNA follows: TGCGCCAGCAGCCAGTGGAGCTCCTACAATGAGCAGTTCTTC. Its protein is CASSQWSSYNEQFF.

This clone was counted only a few times. The same CDR3 also results from other DNA sequences found in this sample. The chain's CDR3 is CASSLLGAGEKLFF. The CDR3, as DNA: TGCGCCAGCAGCTTACTGGGGGCCGGTGAAAAACTGTTTTTT. V usage is TRBV5-1 and J usage is TRBJ1-4; D is possibly TRBD1 (6 bases). Germline CDR1 SGHRS, CDR2 YFSETQ. V was trimmed by 2 bases and J by 7 bases, leaving 12 bases between them. The CDR3 is 14 residues long.

This chain connects TRBV5-1 to TRBJ2-5; 7 bases fit TRBD1. The CDR3 has 14 residues. Germline-derived CDR1 and CDR2 are SGHRS and YFSETQ. With 6 bases clipped from V and 1 base from J, the junction kept 6 bases outside the gene matches. The CDR3 loop is CASNKGTVQETQYF. The CDR3 bases are TGCGCCAGCAACAAGGGGACAGTCCAAGAGACCCAGTACTTC.

This clone was found a few times. The J gene is TRBJ2-1, the V gene TRBV13, with a possible D match to TRBD2 (5 bases). CDR1 and CDR2 from the germline V gene are PRHDT and FYEKMQ (reference sequence). The CDR3 sequence is 16 residues long. The ends were cut back, 2 bases at V and 2 bases at J, with 13 bases in the middle. For the CDR3, the DNA is TGTGCCAGCAGCTTAACTACGCTGGGAGCCTACAATGAGCAGTTCTTC. Translating it yields CASSLTTLGAYNEQFF.

This clone was seen more than once but under ten times. This chain joins TRBV2 and TRBJ1-3; TRBD1 might be the D (5 bases). CDR3 length equals 13 residues. Trimming took 9 bases from V and 3 from J, leaving 12 bases between them. The germline gives CDR1 SNHLY, CDR2 FYNNEI. CDR3 nucleotides: TGTGCCAGGCTCCAGGGTGTTGGAAACACCATATATTTT. It encodes CARLQGVGNTIYF.

This clone was seen a few times. This specimen includes other DNA sequences encoding the same CDR3. This sequence joins TRBV28 and TRBJ2-5, with a possible D match to TRBD1 (5 bases). V was pared by 5 bases and J by 5 bases, with 9 bases between. Per germline, CDR1 MDHEN and CDR2 SYDVKM. The CDR3 runs to 12 residues. This CDR3 is CASSKGRETQYF. CDR3 nucleotide sequence: TGTGCCAGCAGTAAGGGGCGGGAGACCCAGTACTTC.

CDR3 DNA sequence: TGTGCCAGCAGTCCCCTTCTGCCTGGAGGGACAGAAAAGCATTTT. It translates to CASSPLLPGGTEKHF. This sequence joins TRBV27 and TRBJ1-5, with 7 bases aligning to TRBD1. The CDR3 loop spans 15 amino acids. V lost 5 bases, J lost 14 bases, and 18 bases stayed unmatched. Germline V lookup: CDR1 MNHEY, CDR2 SMNVEV (reference sequence).

The chain has TRBV19 and TRBJ2-4, with 14 bases fitting TRBD2. After removal of 1 base from V and 1 base from J, the junction contained 6 bases not matched to a gene. From germline, CDR1 is LNHDA and CDR2 SQIVND (reference sequence). The CDR3 has 19 residues. The CDR3 loop is CASSIGGLAGGVAKNIQYF. In DNA form, the CDR3 reads TGTGCCAGTAGTATAGGAGGACTAGCGGGAGGAGTCGCCAAAAACATTCAGTACTTC.

The chain is built from TRBV6-1 and TRBJ1-1; TRBD1 is a possible D gene (5 bases). The CDR3 is 13 residues long. V was trimmed by 4 bases and J by 7 bases, leaving 13 bases between them. The V gene's germline CDR1 is MNHNS and CDR2 SASEGT. The CDR3 sequence: CASSVPAGFEAFF. In DNA, the CDR3 is TGTGCCAGCAGTGTTCCAGCAGGGTTTGAAGCTTTCTTT.

The CDR3 is CASSPAGTGTEQYF. The CDR3 DNA follows: TGCGCCAGCAGCCCCGCCGGGACAGGGACCGAGCAGTACTTC. The chain is built from TRBV5-1 and TRBJ2-7; 9 bases map to TRBD1. Trimming cost V 4 bases and J 6 bases; bases outside gene matches: 8. CDR3 length equals 14 residues. The germline V gene has CDR1 SGHRS and CDR2 YFSETQ.

This clone was detected a few times. The rearrangement joins TRBV5-1 to TRBJ2-1, with TRBD2 identical over 13 bases. There are 20 residues in the CDR3. Germline trimming cut 0 bases from V and 0 bases from J; bases unmatched to any gene: 9. CDR1 and CDR2 from the germline V gene are SGHRS and YFSETQ. CDR3 sequence reads: CASSLAGLAGAPSSYNEQFF. Written as DNA, the CDR3 is TGCGCCAGCAGCTTGGCCGGACTAGCGGGAGCCCCGAGCTCCTACAATGAGCAGTTCTTC.

The CDR3 bases are TGTGCCAGCAGCCAGGGACTAGCGGCTAACACCGGGGAGCTGTTTTTT. This encodes CASSQGLAANTGELFF. The chain is built from TRBV7-9 and TRBJ2-2, with 11 bases that match TRBD2. CDR3 size: 16 residues. Losses at the gene ends were 5 bases for V and 2 bases for J; bases not matched to a gene: 4. Germline CDR1 reads SEHNR; CDR2 reads FQNEAQ (reference sequence).

The chain combines TRBV4-1 with TRBJ1-5, with TRBD1 identical over 8 bases. Losses at the gene ends were 6 bases for V and 5 bases for J; bases not matched to a gene: 9. The CDR3 length is 15 residues. Germline V lookup: CDR1 MGHRA, CDR2 YSYEKL. The CDR3 is CASSPSRTGHQPQHF. In DNA, the CDR3 is TGCGCCAGCAGTCCCTCGCGGACAGGGCATCAGCCCCAGCATTTT.

This clone was observed a handful of times. V and J are TRBV5-4 and TRBJ2-5, with 8 bases that match TRBD2. Germline-derived CDR1 and CDR2 are SGHNT and YYREEE (reference sequence). CDR3 length: 16 residues. Unmatched junction bases numbered 13, after V lost 4 bases and J lost 5 bases. The CDR3 protein is CASSLAGGGRVETQYF. CDR3 sequence (DNA): TGTGCCAGCAGCCTCGCGGGGGGCGGGAGAGTGGAGACCCAGTACTTC.